This section outlines one T cell receptor (beta chain) sequence together with its context. Repertoires were generated with immunoSEQ multiplex PCR, while TCRdb's copy carries only in-frame clones and drops some. The sample lists about 21,000 clones; about 86% were seen once. The V segment lost 0 bases and the J segment 5 bases; nucleotides outside the gene matches: 9. The CDR3 loop spans 16 amino acids. In germline, CDR1 is SGDLS, CDR2 YYNGEE. This entry belongs to a study of blood T cell repertoires in COVID-19. Looking at the study overall: The origin of the acute and convalescent COVID-19 samples was the United States, Italy and Spain.

Sequences were obtained from peripheral blood. This chain connects TRBV9 to TRBJ1-1, with TRBD1 matching over 8 bases. The receptor comes from a man aged 65 to 85 with acute or convalescent COVID-19. The CDR3 spells CASSVAPGGRYTEAFF. The CDR3 DNA sequence: TGTGCCAGCAGCGTAGCTCCAGGGGGCAGATATACTGAAGCTTTCTTT.